The entry below gives a single TCR beta chain sequence along with its context. What it binds is not known. These data originate in a study of T cells in Graves' hyperthyroidism and ophthalmopathy. Whole-study context: Staff took peripheral blood when the initial diagnosis was made, before any treatment began.

General observations from the study: Most thyroid clonotypes with frequency above 0.001 were detected in blood. Prediction of ophthalmopathy progression came a median roughly 6.4 months pre-onset.

Regions amplified from RNA transcripts were the TCR beta CDR3 regions. RT-PCR in the first round (using the HTBI primer set) targeted the TCR CDR3. TCRdb fed the multiplex PCR reads into MiXCR, producing one record per CDR3 protein. The top ten clones hold approximately 31% of a sample with nearly 750,000 distinct CDR3 sequences, 30% to 40% of them seen once. Germline values: CDR1 SEHNR, CDR2 FQNEAQ (reference sequence). The germline V and J ends were trimmed by 1 base and 8 bases, with 23 bases remaining between them. The CDR3 length is 17 residues. The sample taken for sequencing was blood. The TCR sequence derives from a woman in her 40s with Graves' hyperthyroidism. The chain links TRBV7-9 to TRBJ1-2; weak D call: TRBD1 (6 bases). In nucleotides, the CDR3 is TGTGCCAGCAGCTTAGTTGGATTACCCTCAGGGGCTCGGGGCTACACCTTC. This codes for CASSLVGLPSGARGYTF.